A single sample is the source of the 30 T cell receptor beta chains below, sequenced in a study of cytomegalovirus exposure and HLA in healthy donors. The primer mix had 60 Vbeta and 13 Jbeta primers. Produced via immunoSEQ multiplex PCR; TCRdb's table is partial and in-frame only. The sample shows about 120,000 clones, approximately 9.4% of them seen only once. Input material: PBMCs. The receptors here all came from a man aged 30 to 39 in good health and CMV-seronegative.

The gene calls are TRBV13 and TRBJ2-1; 9 positions match TRBD1. The germline gives CDR1 PRHDT, CDR2 FYEKMQ (reference sequence). The CDR3 totals 15 residues. V shed 5 bases, J shed 7 bases, and the junction held 9 bases outside the gene matches. CDR3 coding DNA: TGTGCCAGCAGCCCCTCCGGGACAGGGTTAAATGAGCAGTTCTTC. Protein: CASSPSGTGLNEQFF.

This clone was seen a handful of times. The genes are TRBV5-1 and TRBJ2-3; TRBD2 agrees at 9 bases. CDR1 is SGHRS and CDR2 is YFSETQ in the germline V gene. The CDR3 covers 17 residues. The V and J ends lost 0 bases and 3 bases, in that order; junction bases with no gene match: 8. The CDR3 DNA reads as TGCGCCAGCAGCTTGGGGGCGACTAGCGGTATAACAGATACGCAGTATTTT. It is translated as CASSLGATSGITDTQYF.

The sample holds a few counts of this clone. The chain recombines TRBV4-3 with TRBJ1-4; possibly TRBD1 for D (6 bases). Germline V lookup: CDR1 LGHNA, CDR2 YSLEER. V gave up 2 bases and J gave up 2 bases, with 12 bases separating them. The CDR3 is 16 amino acids. This CDR3 reads CASSQRQGFTNEKLFF. CDR3 DNA: TGCGCCAGCAGCCAAAGGCAGGGGTTCACTAATGAAAAACTGTTTTTT.

The V gene is TRBV19, the J gene TRBJ2-1; the D gene is possibly TRBD1 (7 bases). Trimming removed 9 bases from V and 7 bases from J, with 16 bases in between. In germline, CDR1 is LNHDA, CDR2 SQIVND (reference sequence). The CDR3 covers 13 residues. For the CDR3, the DNA is TGTGCCAGCGGACAGGCGGGGTCGAATGAGCAGTTCTTC. Amino acid sequence: CASGQAGSNEQFF.

In this sample, this clone turned up a few times. The V call is TRBV6-6, the J call TRBJ1-5, with 8 bases that match TRBD1. V shed 6 bases and J 2 bases; nucleotides not matched to a gene: 9. The CDR3 is made up of 16 amino acids. Germline V lookup: CDR1 MNHNY, CDR2 SVGAGI (reference sequence). CDR3 region: CASSHRMDRGNQPQHF. CDR3 nucleotides: TGTGCCAGCAGCCACCGAATGGACAGGGGCAATCAGCCCCAGCATTTT.

Only one count was recorded for this clone. This chain connects TRBV6-6 to TRBJ2-5; the D gene is possibly TRBD2 (5 bases). The CDR3 loop spans 13 amino acids. The germline gives CDR1 MNHNY, CDR2 SVGAGI (reference sequence). With 11 bases removed from V and 5 bases from J, the gap between germline ends came to 18 bases. The CDR3, as DNA: TGTGCCTCCCAAAGAGGCCCGGGGGAGACCCAGTACTTC. Translated: CASQRGPGETQYF.

This clone has more than one count but fewer than ten. The rearrangement links TRBV6-6 to TRBJ2-7; possible D gene TRBD1, 5 bases. V was cut by 9 bases and J by 1 base, with 13 bases left in between. Looked up from germline, CDR1 is MNHNY and CDR2 is SVGAGI (reference sequence). The CDR3 contains 13 residues. The CDR3 spells CASSKGKSYEQYF. The CDR3, as DNA: TGTGCCAGTTCAAAGGGGAAGTCCTACGAGCAGTACTTC.

In this sample, this clone turned up a few times. The gene calls are TRBV12-5 and TRBJ2-7; D might be TRBD1 (6 bases). Germline V gene lookup returns CDR1 LGHNT and CDR2 FRNRAP. V was cut by 5 bases and J by 0 bases, with 17 bases left in between. The CDR3 has 16 residues. DNA for the CDR3: TGTGCTAGTGGTAAACACAATACAGGGAGCTCCTACGAGCAGTACTTC. Residues: CASGKHNTGSSYEQYF. Drawing the rest from reference TRBV12-5 and TRBJ2-7, the complete variable domain is DARVTQTPRHKVTEMGQEVTMRCQPILGHNTVFWYRQTMMQGLELLAYFRNRAPLDDSGMPKDRFSAEMPDATLATLKIQPSEPRDSAVYFCASGKHNTGSSYEQYFGPGTRLTVT.

This clone was detected a few times. Other DNA sequences in this specimen translate into the identical CDR3. This chain joins TRBV10-3 and TRBJ1-6; 8 bases match TRBD1. The germline CDR1 and CDR2 sequences are ENHRY and SYGVKD. V trimming: 6 bases; J trimming: 13 bases; junction bases outside the gene matches: 8. The CDR3 length is 13 residues. The CDR3, as DNA: TGTGCCATCAGCGAGACGGGACAGGACCCCCTCCACTTT. Its protein is CAISETGQDPLHF.

In its sample, this clone was seen a few times. V usage is TRBV19 and J usage is TRBJ1-1; 10 bases map to TRBD1. Per germline, CDR1 LNHDA and CDR2 SQIVND (reference sequence). The V and J ends lost 7 bases and 7 bases, in that order; junction bases with no gene match: 6. This CDR3 comprises 13 residues. This chain's CDR3 is CASKSDRGIEAFF. CDR3 nucleotides: TGTGCCAGTAAATCGGACAGGGGGATTGAAGCTTTCTTT.

The rearrangement joins TRBV13 to TRBJ2-7, with 8 bases fitting TRBD1. Germline assignment: CDR1 PRHDT and CDR2 FYEKMQ (reference sequence). This CDR3 is 16 amino acids long. With V trimmed by 5 bases and J by 2 bases, 11 bases remained unmatched. CDR3 nucleotide sequence: TGTGCCAGCAGCGCCTGGACCGGGACAGGCCCCTACGAGCAGTACTTC. This gives the protein CASSAWTGTGPYEQYF.

This clone was detected only a few times. The CDR3 region is CASSPGVAGVHEQYF. For the CDR3, the DNA is TGCGCCAGCAGCCCAGGGGTAGCGGGAGTTCACGAGCAGTACTTC. The chain employs TRBV5-1 and TRBJ2-7, with TRBD2 matching 9 bases. The CDR3 is 15 amino acids. The ends lost 4 bases at V and 5 bases at J; junction bases unmatched: 10. Germline V gene lookup returns CDR1 SGHRS and CDR2 YFSETQ.

The J gene is TRBJ2-2, the V gene TRBV30; D uncertain. Trimming cost V 0 bases and J 6 bases, with 5 bases left between them. The germline gives CDR1 GTSNPN, CDR2 SVGIG (reference sequence). The CDR3 loop spans 12 amino acids. CDR3 in DNA: TGTGCCTGGAGTGTGGCGGCCGGGGAGCTGTTTTTT. Protein product: CAWSVAAGELFF.

This sequence joins TRBV27 and TRBJ2-1; 7 nucleotides match TRBD1. The V segment lost 1 base and the J segment 4 bases; nucleotides outside the gene matches: 7. Germline lookup yields CDR1 MNHEY and CDR2 SMNVEV (reference sequence). This CDR3 contains 16 residues. CDR3 bases: TGTGCCAGCAGTTTATTTGGCACAGGGGATTACAATGAGCAGTTCTTC. This encodes CASSLFGTGDYNEQFF.

This clone was seen only a few times. The chain uses TRBV7-2 and TRBJ2-7; D possibly corresponds to TRBD1 (6 bases). Germline V gene sequence: CDR1 SGHTA, CDR2 FQGNSA. V was shortened by 1 base and J by 2 bases, with 12 bases between the two germline ends. The CDR3 runs to 15 residues. CDR3 region: CASSLVSQGTYEQYF. Here the CDR3 DNA reads TGTGCCAGCAGCTTAGTCTCACAGGGAACCTACGAGCAGTACTTC.

The chain is built from TRBV4-2 and TRBJ2-3; the match to TRBD2 covers 15 bases. V lost 0 bases and J lost 3; bases outside the gene matches: 7. This CDR3 is built from 19 residues. The V gene's germline CDR1 is LGHNA and CDR2 YNFKEQ. CDR3 DNA sequence: TGTGCCAGCAGCCAAGACCGGACTAGCGGGAGGGTTAGGACAGATACGCAGTATTTT. It translates to CASSQDRTSGRVRTDTQYF.

The chain couples TRBV2 to TRBJ2-2; TRBD1 might be the D (6 bases). V was trimmed by 6 bases and J by 0 bases, leaving 8 bases between them. Per the germline V gene, CDR1 is SNHLY and CDR2 is FYNNEI. The CDR3 totals 14 residues. The CDR3 DNA sequence: TGTGCCAGCAGGTACAGGGCGAACACCGGGGAGCTGTTTTTT. As protein: CASRYRANTGELFF.

This chain connects TRBV11-2 to TRBJ2-7; TRBD1 matches at 8 bases. CDR3 length: 15 amino acids. V shed 5 bases, J shed 4 bases, and the junction held 10 bases outside the gene matches. Germline V CDR1 and CDR2: SGHAT, FQNNGV. The CDR3 DNA is TGTGCCAGCAGCCTCGCCGGGACAGGACCGTACGAGCAGTACTTC. It is translated as CASSLAGTGPYEQYF.

CDR3 residues: CATSRDRTGNGYTF. As DNA, the CDR3 is TGTGCCACCAGCAGAGACCGGACAGGGAATGGCTACACCTTC. V gene TRBV15 combines with J gene TRBJ1-2; 8 bases align to TRBD1. This CDR3 region has 14 residues. Germline V gene lookup returns CDR1 LNHNV and CDR2 YYDKDF (reference sequence). Trimming took 0 bases from V and 6 from J; bases not matched to a gene: 3.

The V call is TRBV27, the J call TRBJ2-2, with a possible D match to TRBD2 (5 bases). V was clipped by 4 bases and J by 6 bases, with 15 bases between them. This CDR3 comprises 15 residues. CDR1 is MNHEY, CDR2 SMNVEV, per germline (reference sequence). In DNA form, the CDR3 reads TGTGCCAGCAGTTCCCGGGGTTTTGTTCCCGGGGAGCTGTTTTTT. Its translation: CASSSRGFVPGELFF.

This clone was detected a few times. The chain is built from TRBV5-1 and TRBJ2-7; D possibly corresponds to TRBD1 (5 bases). Trimming removed 4 bases at V and 3 bases at J, with 8 bases between. This CDR3 comprises 12 residues. Germline assignment: CDR1 SGHRS and CDR2 YFSETQ. Written as DNA, the CDR3 is TGCGCCAGCAGCCACGACAGCTACGAGCAGTACTTC. It translates to CASSHDSYEQYF. The full variable domain, with the rest looked up from reference TRBV5-1 and TRBJ2-7, is KAGVTQTPRYLIKTRGQQVTLSCSPISGHRSVSWYQQTPGQGLQFLFEYFSETQRNKGNFPGRFSGRQFSNSRSEMNVSTLELGDSALYLCASSHDSYEQYFGPGTRLTVT.

J is TRBJ2-7 and V is TRBV20-1; D is possibly TRBD1 (5 bases). Looked up from germline, CDR1 is DFQATT and CDR2 is SNEGSKA (reference sequence). The V and J ends lost 3 bases and 4 bases respectively, with 7 bases between them. The CDR3 has 11 amino acids. The CDR3 spells CSARQGYEQYF. DNA for the CDR3: TGCAGTGCTAGGCAGGGTTACGAGCAGTACTTC.

This clone was counted only a few times. The chain uses TRBV7-3 and TRBJ2-2; D possibly corresponds to TRBD1 (5 bases). Germline lookup yields CDR1 SGHTA and CDR2 FQGTGA. V lost 5 bases and J lost 1, with 11 bases in between. There are 15 residues in the CDR3. The CDR3 nucleotides read TGTGCCAGCAGCCCGACAGACGAGAACACCGGGGAGCTGTTTTTT. Its translation is CASSPTDENTGELFF.

This clone was counted only a few times. The chain is built from TRBV7-3 and TRBJ2-3; TRBD2 agrees at 14 bases. Looked up from germline, CDR1 is SGHTA and CDR2 is FQGTGA. J lost 3 bases, V lost 5 bases, and 10 bases had no gene match. There are 18 residues in the CDR3. The DNA for the CDR3 is TGTGCCAGCAGCCTGGGGACTAGCGGGAGCGGTCGGACAGATACGCAGTATTTT. Its translation: CASSLGTSGSGRTDTQYF.

This clone was observed a handful of times. The genes are TRBV30 and TRBJ2-7, with 9 bases aligning to TRBD1. The CDR3 covers 14 residues. The J segment lost 5 bases and the V segment lost 5 bases, leaving 10 bases of the junction unmatched. The germline V gene encodes CDR1 GTSNPN and CDR2 SVGIG (reference sequence). The CDR3 DNA reads TGTGCCTGGGCCCGGGACAGGGTTTATAACGAGCAGTACTTC. It is translated as CAWARDRVYNEQYF.

V gene TRBV28 combines with J gene TRBJ2-3; TRBD2 agrees at 7 bases. Germline V gene lookup returns CDR1 MDHEN and CDR2 SYDVKM. This CDR3 is built from 19 residues. Germline trimming cut 6 bases from V and 5 bases from J; bases unmatched to any gene: 23. CDR3 protein: CASRPGGSLAKWAGDTQYF. CDR3 nucleotide sequence: TGTGCCAGCAGACCCGGCGGTTCACTAGCGAAATGGGCGGGAGATACGCAGTATTTT.

This clone has only a few counts. CDR3 in amino acids: CASSIELIGNRGYGYTF. Written as DNA, the CDR3 is TGTGCCAGTAGTATAGAATTAATCGGTAACAGGGGGTATGGCTACACCTTC. The chain has TRBV19 and TRBJ1-2; 8 bases fit TRBD1. The junction had 11 bases not matched to a gene; V was cut back by 0 bases and J by 5 bases. CDR3 size: 17 residues. The germline V gene has CDR1 LNHDA and CDR2 SQIVND (reference sequence).

This clone has more than one count but fewer than ten. V is TRBV7-2 and J is TRBJ1-5; the D is unclear. Trimming stripped 1 base from V and 5 bases from J, with 12 bases between. CDR1 SGHTA and CDR2 FQGNSA come from the germline V gene. The CDR3 loop spans 15 amino acids. The CDR3 loop reads CASSLVFIADQPQHF. The CDR3 bases are TGTGCCAGCAGCTTAGTGTTCATAGCGGATCAGCCCCAGCATTTT.

This clone was picked up a small number of times. The chain combines TRBV11-2 with TRBJ2-7; D not certain. The CDR3 extends over 14 amino acids. The V gene's germline CDR1 is SGHAT and CDR2 FQNNGV. V lost 2 bases to trimming and J lost 6 bases, with 14 bases between them. The CDR3 DNA reads TGTGCCAGCAGCTTATGGTCTATGATTGGCGAGCAGTACTTC. It yields the protein CASSLWSMIGEQYF.

The CDR3 region is CASSLVQGRGNEQFF. DNA of the CDR3: TGCGCCAGCAGCTTGGTGCAGGGGAGGGGCAATGAGCAGTTCTTC. The chain couples TRBV5-1 to TRBJ2-1; possible D gene TRBD2, 7 bases. The CDR3 runs 15 residues. Germline CDR1 SGHRS, CDR2 YFSETQ. V dropped 0 bases and J dropped 6 bases, with 13 bases sitting between them.